These 5 T cell receptor beta chains share one sample of origin, sequenced in a study of cytomegalovirus exposure and HLA in healthy donors. TCRdb's table, derived via immunoSEQ multiplex PCR, lists solely in-frame clones and lacks some. The profile shows more than 300,000 clones, about nine tenths of them singletons. Input material: PBMCs. These receptors were obtained from a woman between 18 and 29 years old in good health and CMV-seronegative.

The chain couples TRBV19 to TRBJ1-5, with D perhaps matching TRBD1 (5 bases). CDR1 is LNHDA and CDR2 is SQIVND in the germline V gene (reference sequence). The length of the CDR3 is 15 residues. Trimming cost V 1 base and J 0 bases, with 7 bases left between them. The CDR3 loop reads CASSIGQGSNQPQHF. CDR3 sequence (DNA): TGTGCCAGTAGTATAGGTCAGGGTAGCAATCAGCCCCAGCATTTT.

V usage is TRBV19 and J usage is TRBJ1-1, with D possibly matching TRBD1 (5 bases). The CDR3 extends over 15 amino acids. Germline V gene lookup returns CDR1 LNHDA and CDR2 SQIVND (reference sequence). V lost 7 bases to trimming and J lost 4 bases, with 19 bases between them. In nucleotides, the CDR3 is TGTGCCAGTAACACACCGTGGGGGAGGGCCACTGAAGCTTTCTTT. Protein: CASNTPWGRATEAFF. The full variable domain, its missing parts supplied by reference TRBV19 and TRBJ1-1, is DGGITQSPKYLFRKEGQNVTLSCEQNLNHDAMYWYRQDPGQGLRLIYYSQIVNDFQKGDIAEGYSVSREKKESFPLTVTSAQKNPTAFYLCASNTPWGRATEAFFGQGTRLTVV.

The V gene is TRBV5-1, the J gene TRBJ2-6, with a tentative D call TRBD1 (7 bases). Per the germline V gene, CDR1 is SGHRS and CDR2 is YFSETQ. The CDR3 loop spans 15 amino acids. Trimming removed 4 bases from V and 2 bases from J, with 10 bases in between. CDR3 coding DNA: TGCGCCAGCAGCCCAGGGGGGACTGGGGCCAACGTCCTGACTTTC. Its translation: CASSPGGTGANVLTF. Combining the CDR3 with reference TRBV5-1 and TRBJ2-6 gives the whole variable domain KAGVTQTPRYLIKTRGQQVTLSCSPISGHRSVSWYQQTPGQGLQFLFEYFSETQRNKGNFPGRFSGRQFSNSRSEMNVSTLELGDSALYLCASSPGGTGANVLTFGAGSRLTVL.

The V gene is TRBV2, the J gene TRBJ2-2; unclear D gene. Germline V lookup: CDR1 SNHLY, CDR2 FYNNEI. V gave up 1 base and J gave up 2 bases, with 8 bases separating them. The CDR3 has 15 amino acids. The CDR3 nucleotides read TGTGCCAGCAGTGAAGTTGGCGGAAACACCGGGGAGCTGTTTTTT. Its protein is CASSEVGGNTGELFF.

This chain connects TRBV7-8 to TRBJ2-7; TRBD1 agrees at 8 bases. The CDR3 has 15 residues. The J segment lost 5 bases and the V segment lost 4 bases, leaving 10 bases of the junction unmatched. Germline loops: CDR1 SGHVS, CDR2 FQNEAQ. Here the CDR3 reads CASSSMTGESHEQYF. For the CDR3, the DNA is TGTGCCAGCAGCTCAATGACAGGGGAATCCCACGAGCAGTACTTC.